This is a list of T cell receptor beta chains from one sample in a study of identical twins. Via MiXCR, TCRdb re-called the 5' RACE reads, giving one row per CDR3 protein. The sample lists 690,000 or so distinct CDR3 sequences, more than 6.5% seen once, with 0.75% to 1% in the top ten. These data also formed part of another study, on yellow fever vaccine responses in identical twins.

The sequenced sample consisted of PBMCs. These receptors were collected from a woman aged 18-30 years in good health. Each CDR3 is given with its conserved first and last residue. Each record gives: CDR3 protein, CDR3 DNA, V gene, clone size, J gene, CDR3 length, D gene. A D gene is named only where the DNA matches it firmly. A row's size may be missing; if present it is once, few, many or a size class.

CDR3aa: CASTPGRLAGYNEQFF; CDR3nt: TGTGCCAGCACCCCAGGGAGGCTAGCGGGCTACAATGAGCAGTTCTTC; v_gene: TRBV6-2/TRBV6-3; abundance: -; j_gene: TRBJ2-1; len: 16; d_gene: TRBD2
CDR3aa: CSAGVGGTSTDTQYF; CDR3nt: TGCAGTGCCGGCGTCGGGGGGACTAGCACAGATACGCAGTATTTT; v_gene: TRBV20-1; abundance: -; j_gene: TRBJ2-3; len: 15; d_gene: TRBD2
CDR3aa: CASSYLPKTSGSYNEQFF; CDR3nt: TGTGCCAGCAGTTACTTACCAAAAACTAGCGGGAGCTACAATGAGCAGTTCTTC; v_gene: TRBV6-5; abundance: -; j_gene: TRBJ2-1; len: 18; d_gene: TRBD2
CDR3aa: CASSHLPGLAGDTGELFF; CDR3nt: TGTGCCAGCAGTCACCTCCCGGGACTAGCGGGGGACACCGGGGAGCTGTTTTTT; v_gene: TRBV28; abundance: -; j_gene: TRBJ2-2; len: 18; d_gene: TRBD2
CDR3aa: CASSLAGTGFPLAKNIQYF; CDR3nt: TGTGCCAGCAGTTTGGCCGGGACAGGATTCCCACTAGCCAAAAACATTCAGTACTTC; v_gene: TRBV27; abundance: -; j_gene: TRBJ2-4; len: 19; d_gene: TRBD1
CDR3aa: CASRTGVNQPQHF; CDR3nt: TGTGCCAGCAGGACAGGGGTCAATCAGCCCCAGCATTTT; v_gene: TRBV6-1; abundance: few; j_gene: TRBJ1-5; len: 13; d_gene: TRBD1
CDR3aa: CASSLGPGQGRDEQFF; CDR3nt: TGTGCCAGCAGCTTAGGTCCGGGACAGGGTCGGGATGAGCAGTTCTTC; v_gene: TRBV7-6; abundance: -; j_gene: TRBJ2-1; len: 16; d_gene: TRBD1
CDR3aa: CASSSAGSGNTIYF; CDR3nt: TGTGCCAGCAGTTCGGCCGGCTCTGGAAACACCATATATTTT; v_gene: TRBV27; abundance: many; j_gene: TRBJ1-3; len: 14; d_gene: -
CDR3aa: CASSQDGYGGEQYF; CDR3nt: TGCGCCAGCAGCCAAGATGGGTATGGGGGCGAGCAGTACTTC; v_gene: TRBV4-3; abundance: -; j_gene: TRBJ2-7; len: 14; d_gene: -
CDR3aa: CASSKGDRGYEQYF; CDR3nt: TGTGCCAGCAGCAAAGGGGACAGGGGCTACGAGCAGTACTTC; v_gene: TRBV21-1; abundance: few; j_gene: TRBJ2-7; len: 14; d_gene: -
CDR3aa: CASSRPWDSGQETQYF; CDR3nt: TGTGCCAGCAGTCGCCCCTGGGATAGCGGACAAGAGACCCAGTACTTC; v_gene: TRBV6-1; abundance: -; j_gene: TRBJ2-5; len: 16; d_gene: -
CDR3aa: CASSFTGSPRYEQYF; CDR3nt: TGTGCCAGCAGCTTTACAGGGTCACCGCGATACGAGCAGTACTTC; v_gene: TRBV7-8; abundance: -; j_gene: TRBJ2-7; len: 15; d_gene: -
CDR3aa: CSAGQGTASYEQYF; CDR3nt: TGCAGTGCTGGTCAAGGGACGGCCTCCTACGAGCAGTACTTC; v_gene: TRBV20-1; abundance: -; j_gene: TRBJ2-7; len: 14; d_gene: -
CDR3aa: CASSQGGQGTYEQYF; CDR3nt: TGTGCCAGCAGCCAAGGGGGACAGGGAACCTACGAGCAGTACTTC; v_gene: TRBV4-2; abundance: -; j_gene: TRBJ2-7; len: 15; d_gene: TRBD1
CDR3aa: CASSPAPTYEQYF; CDR3nt: TGTGCCAGTAGTCCAGCGCCAACCTACGAGCAGTACTTC; v_gene: TRBV19; abundance: -; j_gene: TRBJ2-7; len: 13; d_gene: -
CDR3aa: CASSLYPDSGGPRGTQDF; CDR3nt: TGTGCCAGCAGCTTATACCCCGATAGCGGGGGGCCCAGGGGTACGCAGGATTTT; v_gene: TRBV7-3; abundance: few; j_gene: TRBJ2-3; len: 18; d_gene: TRBD2
CDR3aa: CASSLGLMGTSGSGANVLTF; CDR3nt: TGCGCCAGCAGCTTGGGTTTAATGGGTACTAGCGGCTCTGGGGCCAACGTCCTGACTTTC; v_gene: TRBV5-1; abundance: few; j_gene: TRBJ2-6; len: 20; d_gene: TRBD2
CDR3aa: CSARGGGVDNYGYTF; CDR3nt: TGCAGTGCTAGAGGCGGCGGGGTCGATAACTATGGCTACACCTTC; v_gene: TRBV20-1; abundance: -; j_gene: TRBJ1-2; len: 15; d_gene: -
CDR3aa: CASSAMFGDEQYF; CDR3nt: TGTGCCAGCAGTGCTATGTTCGGGGACGAGCAGTACTTC; v_gene: TRBV6-1; abundance: many; j_gene: TRBJ2-7; len: 13; d_gene: -
CDR3aa: CASSLLGGSNTGELFF; CDR3nt: TGTGCCAGCAGCTTGCTAGGCGGGAGTAACACCGGGGAGCTGTTTTTT; v_gene: TRBV5-4; abundance: few; j_gene: TRBJ2-2; len: 16; d_gene: TRBD2